Presented here are 5 T cell receptor beta chains from one specimen sequenced in a study of identifying expanded T cells in peripheral blood. The assay was immunoSEQ multiplex PCR, and TCRdb's table has in-frame clones only and misses some. The sample consists of over 90,000 clones, 70% to 90% of them appearing once. The sequenced sample was blood. Receptor source: a person aged 18 to 75 in good health.

The chain links TRBV7-9 to TRBJ1-5; D remains ambiguous. The V end was cut by 2 bases, the J end by 4 bases, with 6 bases between. Germline values: CDR1 SEHNR, CDR2 FQNEAQ (reference sequence). CDR3 length: 13 amino acids. DNA of the CDR3: TGTGCCAGCAGCTTAACGGTGAATCAGCCCCAGCATTTT. Amino acids: CASSLTVNQPQHF.

This chain connects TRBV21-1 to TRBJ2-7; the table's D call TRBD2 went unverified against the DNA. TRBV21-1 is a pseudogene segment. CDR3 length equals 14 residues. CDR3 sequence: CASSKAEAGYEQYF. In DNA, the CDR3 is TGTGCCAGCAGCAAAGCCGAAGCGGGCTACGAGCAGTACTTC.

This chain links TRBV2 with TRBJ1-5; maybe TRBD1 (6 bases). The CDR3 has 14 amino acids. From germline, CDR1 is SNHLY and CDR2 FYNNEI. The V and J ends lost 5 bases and 7 bases respectively, with 15 bases between them. CDR3 bases: TGTGCCAGCAGTACCGGACAGAAGTCCCAGCCCCAGCATTTT. This sequence encodes CASSTGQKSQPQHF.

This sequence joins TRBV5-4 and TRBJ2-5; D gene ambiguous. Germline CDR1 and CDR2: SGHNT and YYREEE (reference sequence). Between the trimmed V and J ends, which lost 2 bases and 4 bases, there was a span of 6 bases. CDR3 length equals 12 residues. The CDR3 DNA follows: TGTGCCAGCAGCTTAAAACGAGAGACCCAGTACTTC. Translation: CASSLKRETQYF.

The chain couples TRBV5-1 to TRBJ2-2, with no clear D. Per germline, CDR1 SGHRS and CDR2 YFSETQ. The CDR3 length is 14 residues. V was pared by 4 bases and J by 4 bases, with 11 bases between. DNA for the CDR3: TGCGCCAGCAGCCTTACTATAGGCACCGGGGAGCTGTTTTTT. Its protein is CASSLTIGTGELFF.